One and the same sample provided the 19 T cell receptor beta chains below, sequenced in a study of PD-L1 blockade in urothelial cancer. Sequenced by immunoSEQ multiplex PCR; TCRdb stores in-frame clones only, minus some. Of under 130,000 clones listed, around 82% are singletons. Sequences were derived from PBMCs, sampled around atezolizumab (anti-PD-L1) treatment. Source of these receptors: a man between 45 and 60 years old with urothelial cancer.

The J gene is TRBJ2-1, the V gene TRBV11-2; the match to TRBD2 covers 10 bases. The CDR3 runs to 16 residues. V was pared by 4 bases and J by 9 bases, with 12 bases of the junction left unmatched. Germline V CDR1 and CDR2: SGHAT, FQNNGV. CDR3 in amino acids: CASSSEAAGGPGEQFF. CDR3 sequence (DNA): TGTGCCAGCAGCTCAGAGGCAGCGGGAGGGCCCGGTGAGCAGTTCTTC.

In its sample, this clone was seen a few times. The rearrangement uses TRBV5-1 and TRBJ2-1; 10 bases are shared with TRBD2. The CDR3 runs to 15 residues. V lost 0 bases and J lost 6; bases outside the gene matches: 3. Germline V CDR1 and CDR2: SGHRS, YFSETQ. The CDR3 region is CASSLEAGGFNEQFF. The CDR3 DNA reads as TGCGCCAGCAGCTTGGAAGCGGGAGGGTTCAATGAGCAGTTCTTC.

This chain joins TRBV15 and TRBJ2-3; 14 bases agree with TRBD2. This CDR3 is 18 amino acids long. J was trimmed by 4 bases and V by 1 base; bases with no gene match: 7. The germline CDR1 and CDR2 sequences are LNHNV and YYDKDF (reference sequence). CDR3 DNA sequence: TGTGCCACCAGCAGAGTCAGGGGACTAGCGGGAGATCCAGATACGCAGTATTTT. Translated, it gives CATSRVRGLAGDPDTQYF.

The chain links TRBV6-5 to TRBJ2-1; a possible D gene is TRBD2 (8 bases). Looked up from germline, CDR1 is MNHEY and CDR2 is SVGAGI. V gave up 4 bases and J gave up 9 bases, with 22 bases separating them. The CDR3 totals 16 residues. CDR3 in amino acids: CASSSRQGSSGPEQFF. CDR3 sequence (DNA): TGTGCCAGCAGTTCCCGACAGGGCTCTAGCGGGCCTGAGCAGTTCTTC.

The V gene is TRBV7-8, the J gene TRBJ1-5, with D possibly being TRBD1 (6 bases). The germline V gene encodes CDR1 SGHVS and CDR2 FQNEAQ. V was cut by 9 bases and J by 0 bases, with 18 bases left in between. The CDR3 consists of 16 residues. The CDR3 loop is CASPGQLTLSNQPQHF. CDR3 nucleotides: TGTGCCAGTCCCGGACAGCTAACTCTTAGCAATCAGCCCCAGCATTTT.

V gene TRBV5-1 combines with J gene TRBJ2-1; 12 nucleotides agree with TRBD2. CDR3 length: 17 residues. CDR1 and CDR2 (germline): SGHRS, YFSETQ. V dropped 4 bases and J dropped 4; count of bases not matched to a gene: 9. This CDR3 reads CASSPRLAGVVYNEQFF. The CDR3 DNA is TGCGCCAGCAGCCCTCGACTAGCGGGAGTGGTGTACAATGAGCAGTTCTTC. The full variable domain, with the rest looked up from reference TRBV5-1 and TRBJ2-1, is KAGVTQTPRYLIKTRGQQVTLSCSPISGHRSVSWYQQTPGQGLQFLFEYFSETQRNKGNFPGRFSGRQFSNSRSEMNVSTLELGDSALYLCASSPRLAGVVYNEQFFGPGTRLTVL.

J is TRBJ1-5 and V is TRBV7-2; no definite D call. The CDR3 totals 16 residues. Trimming left V 2 bases short and J 2 bases short, with 13 bases between. Germline V gene data show CDR1 as SGHTA and CDR2 as FQGNSA. The CDR3 region has the DNA TGTGCCAGCAGCTTAATGAGGCAAGCGGGCAATCAGCCCCAGCATTTT. Translation gives CASSLMRQAGNQPQHF. Together with reference TRBV7-2 and TRBJ1-5, the CDR3 gives the full variable domain: GAGVSQSPSNKVTEKGKDVELRCDPISGHTALYWYRQSLGQGLEFLIYFQGNSAPDKSGLPSDRFSAERTGGSVSTLTIQRTQQEDSAVYLCASSLMRQAGNQPQHFGDGTRLSIL.

This chain joins TRBV5-6 and TRBJ2-3; 11 nucleotides line up with TRBD2. This CDR3 contains 16 residues. CDR1 SGHDT and CDR2 YYEEEE come from the germline V gene. J lost 3 bases, V lost 4 bases, and 7 bases had no gene match. The CDR3 loop reads CASSLKTSGSTDTQYF. Here the CDR3 DNA reads TGTGCCAGCAGCCTGAAAACTAGCGGGAGTACAGATACGCAGTATTTT.

This chain connects TRBV2 to TRBJ2-4, with D maybe TRBD2 (6 bases). CDR3 size: 15 residues. The V gene lost 2 bases and the J gene lost 7 bases, with 15 bases spanning the gap. CDR1 and CDR2 from the germline V gene are SNHLY and FYNNEI. The CDR3 spells CASSEMGTGRNIQYF. The CDR3 DNA sequence: TGTGCCAGCAGTGAAATGGGGACGGGGAGGAACATTCAGTACTTC. Looking up the rest from reference TRBV2 and TRBJ2-4 gives the full variable domain: EPEVTQTPSHQVTQMGQEVILRCVPISNHLYFYWYRQILGQKVEFLVSFYNNEISEKSEIFDDQFSVERPDGSNFTLKIRSTKLEDSAMYFCASSEMGTGRNIQYFGAGTRLSVL.

This chain joins TRBV28 and TRBJ2-1, with D maybe TRBD2 (6 bases). Germline V gives CDR1 MDHEN, CDR2 SYDVKM. V was cut by 6 bases and J by 0 bases, with 21 bases left in between. There are 18 residues in the CDR3. The CDR3 reads CASSKRAGIGLSYNEQFF. CDR3 DNA sequence: TGTGCCAGCAGCAAACGAGCGGGTATCGGTCTCTCCTACAATGAGCAGTTCTTC.

The rearrangement joins TRBV21-1 to TRBJ2-1; the table's D call, TRBD2, has no DNA check behind it. TRBV21-1 is assigned pseudogene status. The length of the CDR3 is 12 residues. The chain's CDR3 is CASSSAVREQFF. CDR3 sequence (DNA): TGTGCCAGCAGCTCAGCGGTACGTGAGCAGTTCTTC.

CDR3 coding DNA: TGTGCCAGCAGGACTAGCGGCGGGAGCTACGAGCAGTACTTC. Translated: CASRTSGGSYEQYF. The chain employs TRBV6-5 and TRBJ2-7; 9 bases line up with TRBD2. The CDR3 covers 14 residues. Germline assignment: CDR1 MNHEY and CDR2 SVGAGI. After removal of 6 bases from V and 3 bases from J, the junction contained 6 bases not matched to a gene.

The chain employs TRBV27 and TRBJ1-6; tentatively, D is TRBD1 (6 bases). Trimming pared 6 bases from V and 0 bases from J, leaving 18 bases between. Germline V gene sequence: CDR1 MNHEY, CDR2 SMNVEV (reference sequence). There are 18 residues in the CDR3. The CDR3 DNA reads TGTGCCAGCAGGAAAACAGGGCCGCGAAGCTCCTATAATTCACCCCTCCACTTT. Its protein is CASRKTGPRSSYNSPLHF.

This chain uses TRBV28 with TRBJ2-2, with 8 nucleotides matching TRBD2. Germline V gene lookup returns CDR1 MDHEN and CDR2 SYDVKM. The CDR3 consists of 13 residues. The V gene end was trimmed by 8 bases and the J gene end by 5 bases; junction bases not matched to a gene: 4. The CDR3 bases are TGTGCCAGCCGACGGGGGGGAACCGGGGAGCTGTTTTTT. It codes for CASRRGGTGELFF.

V gene TRBV5-6 combines with J gene TRBJ1-2, with 11 bases fitting TRBD1. The germline V gene encodes CDR1 SGHDT and CDR2 YYEEEE. The CDR3 runs 13 residues. V gave up 4 bases and J gave up 7 bases; unmatched junction bases: 3. The CDR3 DNA sequence: TGTGCCAGCAGCGGACAGGGGGCGGGTGGCTACACCTTC. This gives the protein CASSGQGAGGYTF.

The chain carries TRBV19 and TRBJ2-1; 7 bases match TRBD2. The germline V gene has CDR1 LNHDA and CDR2 SQIVND (reference sequence). The CDR3 consists of 14 residues. Trimming cost V 7 bases and J 2 bases; bases outside gene matches: 5. CDR3 bases: TGTGCCAGTAAAAGCGGGATTGCCTACAATGAGCAGTTCTTC. Encoded protein: CASKSGIAYNEQFF.

In nucleotides, the CDR3 is TGTGCCAGCAGCTTAAAAGCCACAGATACGCAGTATTTT. Amino acid sequence: CASSLKATDTQYF. The J gene is TRBJ2-3, the V gene TRBV7-3, with unresolved D. Germline CDR1 SGHTA, CDR2 FQGTGA. V lost 1 base to trimming and J lost 2 bases, with 4 bases between them. This CDR3 comprises 13 residues.

This clone was observed once. The chain carries TRBV29-1 and TRBJ2-1, with 8 bases fitting TRBD1. The CDR3 has 14 residues. J gave up 7 bases and V 4 bases, and 9 bases lay outside the gene matches. CDR1 is SQVTM and CDR2 is ANQGSEA in the germline V gene. The CDR3 protein is CSVVVGRGQNEQFF. The CDR3 DNA sequence: TGCAGCGTTGTGGTCGGCAGGGGGCAAAATGAGCAGTTCTTC.

V is TRBV6-6 and J is TRBJ2-7, with 9 bases matching TRBD1. In germline, CDR1 is MNHNY, CDR2 SVGAGI (reference sequence). The CDR3 sequence is 14 residues long. The V segment lost 0 bases and the J segment 4 bases; nucleotides outside the gene matches: 1. CDR3 coding DNA: TGTGCCAGCAGTTACTCGACAGGGGGGTACGAGCAGTACTTC. Its translation is CASSYSTGGYEQYF.